This T cell receptor (beta chain) was retrieved from a study of T cell responses to AZD1222 COVID-19 vaccine. Study-wide points: The donor group comprised mostly white British people and more females; the analysis possibly underestimated clonal diversity. Samples come after the peak T cell response, not at day 14. Two AZD1222 administrations were followed by greater Spike-specific TCR breadth and depth.

As regards this clone: Its antigen is unknown.

This CDR3 region has 16 residues. V trimming: 2 bases; J trimming: 3 bases; junction bases outside the gene matches: 5. Germline V CDR1 and CDR2: KGHDR, SFDVKD. Sequencing used immunoSEQ multiplex PCR; TCRdb keeps in-frame clones, though not all of them. The sample includes 90,000 to 120,000 clones, approximately 86% of them seen just once. This clonotype originated in an adult in good health. This chain uses TRBV24-1 with TRBJ2-1; 8 bases align to TRBD2. The source material was peripheral blood, sampled on day 0 of AZD1222 vaccination. Here the CDR3 reads CATSDYGGRLYNEQFF. DNA for the CDR3: TGTGCCACCAGTGATTATGGCGGGAGGCTCTACAATGAGCAGTTCTTC.